This is a list of T cell receptor beta chains from one sample in a study of T cell responses to AZD1222 COVID-19 vaccine. Produced via immunoSEQ multiplex PCR; TCRdb's table is partial and in-frame only. The table includes over 150,000 clones, 88% detected once. The input for sequencing was peripheral blood, taken on day 0 of AZD1222 vaccination. Receptors were obtained from an adult in good health. Both conserved end residues are part of each CDR3. Each record gives: V gene, D gene, J gene, clone size, CDR3 DNA, CDR3 protein. A D gene is named only where the DNA matches it firmly. Only part of the rows carry a size: once, few, many, or a class if the clone is expanded.

TRBV3-1/TRBV3-2	-	TRBJ1-2	-	TGTGCCAGCAGCCAAGATCGACGGCCGTTCTACACCTTC	CASSQDRRPFYTF
TRBV7-2	TRBD2	TRBJ2-3	-	TGTGCCAGCGGGAGACAGGGACTAGCGGGGGCCTCCACAGATACGCAGTATTTT	CASGRQGLAGASTDTQYF
TRBV5-1	TRBD1	TRBJ2-7	-	TGCGCCAGCAGCTCCGGACAGGGGGGGTACGAGCAGTACTTC	CASSSGQGGYEQYF
TRBV7-9	-	TRBJ1-1	-	TGTGCCACCTTCGAGGGTGAAGCTTTCTTT	CATFEGEAFF
TRBV28	TRBD1	TRBJ1-2	-	TGTGCCAGCAGTCAGACAGGGGTGGGCTATGGCTACACCTTC	CASSQTGVGYGYTF
TRBV2	-	TRBJ1-3	-	TGTGCCAGCAAGGGCGGGGGTATGGAAAACACCATATATTTT	CASKGGGMENTIYF
TRBV6-2/TRBV6-3	TRBD2	TRBJ2-1	-	TGTGCCAGCAGTTACTCGATTCCGGGGGGATTCTACAATGAGCAGTTCTTC	CASSYSIPGGFYNEQFF
TRBV6-2/TRBV6-3	-	TRBJ1-2	-	TGTGCCAGCAGCCAAGACGCCCGAGCGGGCTACACCTTC	CASSQDARAGYTF
TRBV7-2	-	TRBJ1-5	-	TGTGCCAGCAGCTTAGAAGGAGGACTGATCCCCGGTCAGCCCCAGCATTTT	CASSLEGGLIPGQPQHF
TRBV7-5	-	TRBJ2-6	-	TGTGTCAGAAGCTGGGCCGGGGACGACGGGTCTGGGGCCAACGTCCTGACTTTC	CVRSWAGDDGSGANVLTF
TRBV20-1	-	TRBJ2-7	-	TGCAGTGCTAGTTCCCCTGACGAGCAGTACTTC	CSASSPDEQYF
TRBV30	TRBD1	TRBJ1-6	few	TGTGCCTGGGGGACAGGGGATATTTCACCCCTCCACTTT	CAWGTGDISPLHF
TRBV28	-	TRBJ2-7	-	TGTGCCAGCAGCTTTAGCTACGAGCAGTACTTC	CASSFSYEQYF
TRBV28	-	TRBJ2-7	-	TGTGCCAGCAGAGCCGGGACTTTGGAAGAGCAGTACTTC	CASRAGTLEEQYF
TRBV7-3	TRBD2	TRBJ2-3	-	TGTGCCAGCAGCTTAACGGCTAGCGGAGGCACAGATACGCAGTATTTT	CASSLTASGGTDTQYF
TRBV11-2	TRBD2	TRBJ2-1	-	TGTGCCAGCAGCGGTCGACTAGCGGGGATTGCCTACAATGAGCAGTTCTTC	CASSGRLAGIAYNEQFF
TRBV28	-	TRBJ1-2	-	TGTGCCAGCAGTTCGGGCCCAAGAAACGGCTACACCTTC	CASSSGPRNGYTF
TRBV25-1	-	TRBJ2-2	few	TGTGCCAGCAGTGGTCACAGGGCGAACACCGGGGAGCTGTTTTTT	CASSGHRANTGELFF
TRBV6-1	-	TRBJ2-1	-	TGTGCCAGCAGTGCCCCCGGGCTCGCCGAATACAATGAGCAGTTCTTC	CASSAPGLAEYNEQFF
TRBV6-2/TRBV6-3	TRBD1	TRBJ1-2	-	TGTGCCAGCAGTTACGACTATGTCTATGACAGGGAGGATTGCTACACCTTC	CASSYDYVYDREDCYTF
TRBV2	-	TRBJ1-5	-	TGTGCCAGCAGTGTTCGCGGGGAGGGGAGCAATCAGCCCCAGCATTTT	CASSVRGEGSNQPQHF
TRBV5-4	TRBD1	TRBJ1-2	-	TGTGCCAGCAGCACAGGACAGGGGGCTAATGGCTACACCTTC	CASSTGQGANGYTF
TRBV24-1	-	TRBJ1-2	few	TGTGCCACCAGTGGCATGACTGGGAGTGGCTACACCTTC	CATSGMTGSGYTF
TRBV7-2	-	TRBJ2-3	once	TGTGCCAGCAGCTTAGACTTCGGTAGGGATACGCAGTATTTT	CASSLDFGRDTQYF
TRBV28	-	TRBJ2-4	-	TGTGCCAGCAGCCCAGCAGCAGCCAAAAACATTCAGTACTTC	CASSPAAAKNIQYF
TRBV10-3	TRBD2	TRBJ2-7	-	TGTGCCACCCAGCCTAGCGGGGGTACCTACGAGCAGTACTTC	CATQPSGGTYEQYF
TRBV24-1	-	TRBJ2-2	-	TGTGCCACCAGTGATTTAGGGGGGGCCGGGGAGCTGTTTTTT	CATSDLGGAGELFF
TRBV5-4	-	TRBJ1-1	-	TGTGCCAGCAGCTTCTGGCAGGCCAACACTGAAGCTTTCTTT	CASSFWQANTEAFF
TRBV29-1	-	TRBJ1-2	-	TGCAGCGTGAGTGGGGAGGCCTATGGCTACACCTTC	CSVSGEAYGYTF
TRBV5-1	TRBD1	TRBJ2-1	-	TGCGCCAGCAGCCGTCTACAGGGGTTTGAGCAGTTCTTC	CASSRLQGFEQFF
TRBV5-1	-	TRBJ1-2	-	TGCGCCAGCAGCTTGTTACAGGGCTATGGCTACACCTTC	CASSLLQGYGYTF
TRBV3-1/TRBV3-2	-	TRBJ1-1	-	TGTGCCAGCAGCCAAGATAATGGCATTTCTGAAGCTTTCTTT	CASSQDNGISEAFF
TRBV24-1	-	TRBJ2-1	-	TGTGCCACCAGTGACCCTTCCCGACTAGGGACCTACAATGAGCAGTTCTTC	CATSDPSRLGTYNEQFF
TRBV28	TRBD1	TRBJ1-5	-	TGTGCCAGCAGTCCCAGGACAGGGAGGGAGCAGCCCCAGCATTTT	CASSPRTGREQPQHF
TRBV9	-	TRBJ2-5	-	TGTGCCAGCAGCGCTTTAGGGGGGGAGACCCAGTACTTC	CASSALGGETQYF
TRBV5-6	-	TRBJ1-6	-	TGTGCCAGCACCCCGGGGAGGGGCCAGAATTCACCCCTCCACTTT	CASTPGRGQNSPLHF
TRBV7-2	-	TRBJ1-1	-	TGTGCCAGCAGCTCGGGACCGGACACTGAAGCTTTCTTT	CASSSGPDTEAFF
TRBV2	-	TRBJ1-2	few	TGTGCCAGCGACTCAGGCGGGGGAGGCTACACCTTC	CASDSGGGGYTF
TRBV7-6	-	TRBJ2-2	-	TGTGCCAGCAGCTTAGAGGTTAGGCAATTTTCCACCGGGGAGCTGTTTTTT	CASSLEVRQFSTGELFF
TRBV20-1	TRBD1	TRBJ1-6	many	TGCAGTGCTAGTGGTCAAACAGGGGTGAGTTCACCCCTCCACTTT	CSASGQTGVSSPLHF
TRBV29-1	-	TRBJ1-1	-	TGCAGCGTTAATGTGGGGTCTGAAGCTTTCTTT	CSVNVGSEAFF
TRBV7-9	-	TRBJ1-3	-	TGTGCCAGCAGCTTAGAATTTCCGATTAGCTCTGGAAACACCATATATTTT	CASSLEFPISSGNTIYF